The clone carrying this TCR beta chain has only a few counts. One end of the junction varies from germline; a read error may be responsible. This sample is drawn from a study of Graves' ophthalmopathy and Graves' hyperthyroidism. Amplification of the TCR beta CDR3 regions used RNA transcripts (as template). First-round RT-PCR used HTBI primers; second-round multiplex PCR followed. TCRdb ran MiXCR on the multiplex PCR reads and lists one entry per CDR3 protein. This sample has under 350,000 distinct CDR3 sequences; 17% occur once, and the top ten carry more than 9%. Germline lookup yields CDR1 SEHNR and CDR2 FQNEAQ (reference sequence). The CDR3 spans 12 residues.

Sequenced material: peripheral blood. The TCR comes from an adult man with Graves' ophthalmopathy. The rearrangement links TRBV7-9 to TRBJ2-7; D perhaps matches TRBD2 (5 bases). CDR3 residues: CASIELGYEQCF. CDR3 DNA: TGTGCCAGCATCGAACTAGGCTACGAGCAGTGCTTC.